This T cell receptor (beta chain) came from a study of blood T cell repertoires in COVID-19. The V and J ends lost 5 bases and 9 bases respectively, with 16 bases between them. The CDR3 runs to 14 residues. Germline V gene lookup returns CDR1 SGHVS and CDR2 FNYEAQ. TCRdb's table, derived via immunoSEQ multiplex PCR, lists solely in-frame clones and lacks some. The table lists about 500,000 clones, approximately 88% of them singletons. The chain uses TRBV7-6 and TRBJ2-2; possibly TRBD1 for D (5 bases). The sample was peripheral blood. The receptor's source is a woman in her forties or fifties with COVID-19, enrolled during active disease. CDR3 sequence (DNA): TGTGCCAGCAGCCCGCAGGGTGACCGCCGGGAGCTGTTTTTT. Protein sequence: CASSPQGDRRELFF.